This T cell receptor beta chain derives from a study of CD8+ T cells in alopecia areata. Turning to the study itself: The approximately 6-11-week-old female C3H/HeJ mice were given skin taken from approximately 6-13-month-old C3H/HeJ graft donors that had spontaneous alopecia.

Study results and caveats: Among the cells sequenced in scalp samples are also the resident alphabeta T cells of normal skin. Clonality exceeded that of normal scalp in lesional scalp, most notably in alopecia totalis/universalis. Whereas mice showed it more clearly, TCR sharing across patients was murkier, possibly because of HLA.

Extracted RNA was reverse transcribed into cDNA, the sequencing template. Profiling relied on immunoSEQ multiplex PCR, and the TCRdb table lists in-frame clones only, not all of them. There are some 1,900 clones in the sample, none observed a single time. The sample holds many counts of this clone. Its specificity is not known. Genes and germline are mouse. The DNA ends 4 residues before the CDR3 does, and the rest of the CDR3 is filled in from the germline J gene. Germline loops: CDR1 NSQYPW, CDR2 LRSPGD (reference sequence). The CDR3 has 15 amino acids. Trimming removed 3 bases from V and 6 bases from J; junction bases left unmatched: 5.

The sequence was collected from a C3H/HeJ mouse with alopecia areata. MHC haplotype here: H2-k. The chain recombines TRBV1 with TRBJ1-4; TRBD1 aligns across 9 bases. The source material was lesional skin. The CDR3 bases that were read are TGCACCTGCAGTGCGCCGGGACAGGGAGACGAA. This translates into CTCSAPGQGDE. The CDR3 reads in full as CTCSAPGQGDERLFF.